This is a list of T cell receptor beta chains from one sample in a study of control samples from healthy donors and cancer patients. Using immunoSEQ multiplex PCR, the repertoire was profiled, and TCRdb retains in-frame clones only, with some absent. The repertoire holds some 130,000 clones, with about 92% as singletons. The sample taken for sequencing was blood. The source of these receptors is a woman aged 45-65 years in good health. The CDR3 runs from the conserved cysteine through the conserved F or W. D genes are given only for firm matches. Not every row has a clone size; where given, it reads once, few, many or a size class.

d_gene: TRBD1; v_gene: TRBV19; abundance: -; j_gene: TRBJ1-4; CDR3nt: TGTGCCAGTAGTACGGGACAGGGGGTAGTATCTAATGAAAAACTGTTTTTT; CDR3aa: CASSTGQGVVSNEKLFF
d_gene: -; v_gene: TRBV6-5; abundance: -; j_gene: TRBJ1-6; CDR3nt: TGTGCCAGCAGTTACGGCCAATCACCCCTCCACTTT; CDR3aa: CASSYGQSPLHF
d_gene: TRBD1; v_gene: TRBV6-5; abundance: -; j_gene: TRBJ1-1; CDR3nt: TGTGCCAGTGACAGGGGGATGAACACTGAAGCTTTCTTT; CDR3aa: CASDRGMNTEAFF
d_gene: TRBD1; v_gene: TRBV18; abundance: -; j_gene: TRBJ1-5; CDR3nt: TGTGCCAGCTCCCAAGGGACAGGGAACAATCAGCCCCAGCATTTT; CDR3aa: CASSQGTGNNQPQHF
d_gene: -; v_gene: TRBV29-1; abundance: -; j_gene: TRBJ1-2; CDR3nt: TGCAGCGTTGTTCTGGGAACGGGGGGCTACACCTTC; CDR3aa: CSVVLGTGGYTF
d_gene: -; v_gene: TRBV7-6; abundance: -; j_gene: TRBJ2-3; CDR3nt: TGTGCCAGCGCCTCCCAAGGCACGCAGTATTTT; CDR3aa: CASASQGTQYF
d_gene: -; v_gene: TRBV12-3/TRBV12-4; abundance: once; j_gene: TRBJ1-2; CDR3nt: TGTGCCAGCAGCCACGACGGTAACTATGGCTACACCTTC; CDR3aa: CASSHDGNYGYTF
d_gene: -; v_gene: TRBV18; abundance: -; j_gene: TRBJ1-2; CDR3nt: TGTGCCAGCTCGGACGCCGGGGTGCGGGGCTACACCTTC; CDR3aa: CASSDAGVRGYTF
d_gene: TRBD2; v_gene: TRBV29-1; abundance: -; j_gene: TRBJ2-1; CDR3nt: TGCAGCACCTGGACTAGCGGGGGTAACAATGAGCAGTTCTTC; CDR3aa: CSTWTSGGNNEQFF
d_gene: TRBD1; v_gene: TRBV5-1; abundance: -; j_gene: TRBJ2-1; CDR3nt: TGCGCCAGCAGCCCTTCGACAGGACAGGGGGTTGGCAATGAGCAGTTCTTC; CDR3aa: CASSPSTGQGVGNEQFF
d_gene: TRBD1; v_gene: TRBV5-1; abundance: -; j_gene: TRBJ1-2; CDR3nt: TGCGCCAGCAGCTTGGGGGGAACAGGGGTCGGCTACACCTTC; CDR3aa: CASSLGGTGVGYTF
d_gene: -; v_gene: TRBV18; abundance: -; j_gene: TRBJ1-1; CDR3nt: TGTGCCAGCTCACCACCGGCAGGGAACACTGAAGCTTTCTTT; CDR3aa: CASSPPAGNTEAFF
d_gene: -; v_gene: TRBV29-1; abundance: -; j_gene: TRBJ1-1; CDR3nt: TGCAGCGCACAGGAGAACACTGAAGCTTTCTTT; CDR3aa: CSAQENTEAFF
d_gene: TRBD2; v_gene: TRBV7-9; abundance: -; j_gene: TRBJ2-3; CDR3nt: TGTGCCAGCAGCTTAGAACTACGAGGGCTAGCGGGGCACACAGATACGCAGTATTTT; CDR3aa: CASSLELRGLAGHTDTQYF
d_gene: TRBD1; v_gene: TRBV5-1; abundance: -; j_gene: TRBJ2-2; CDR3nt: TGCGCCAGCAGCTTGTCGACAGGGGACACCGGGGAGCTGTTTTTT; CDR3aa: CASSLSTGDTGELFF
d_gene: TRBD1; v_gene: TRBV4-2; abundance: -; j_gene: TRBJ1-1; CDR3nt: TGTGCCAGCAGCCAAGTGAAGGGGGCCGCGATGAACACTGAAGCTTTCTTT; CDR3aa: CASSQVKGAAMNTEAFF
d_gene: TRBD1; v_gene: TRBV3-1/TRBV3-2; abundance: -; j_gene: TRBJ2-3; CDR3nt: TGTGCCAGCAGCCAAGTTGGGACAGGATCCTCCGCAGATACGCAGTATTTT; CDR3aa: CASSQVGTGSSADTQYF
d_gene: -; v_gene: TRBV11-2; abundance: -; j_gene: TRBJ2-2; CDR3nt: TGTGCCAGCAGCTTAGATGATCTTCGGACCGGGGAGCTGTTTTTT; CDR3aa: CASSLDDLRTGELFF
d_gene: -; v_gene: TRBV18; abundance: -; j_gene: TRBJ2-5; CDR3nt: TGTGCCAGCTCACCGAGTGCCCAAGAGACCCAGTACTTC; CDR3aa: CASSPSAQETQYF
d_gene: TRBD1; v_gene: TRBV5-6; abundance: -; j_gene: TRBJ1-2; CDR3nt: TGTGCCAGCCTTCGACAGGGCGATGGCTACACCTTC; CDR3aa: CASLRQGDGYTF
d_gene: -; v_gene: TRBV30; abundance: -; j_gene: TRBJ2-7; CDR3nt: TGTGCCTCGGTGGTGGAGGGGTTCGGCGAGCAGTACTTC; CDR3aa: CASVVEGFGEQYF
d_gene: TRBD1; v_gene: TRBV28; abundance: -; j_gene: TRBJ1-1; CDR3nt: TGTGCCAGCAAGAGGCAGGGGGCCCCTGAAGCTTTCTTT; CDR3aa: CASKRQGAPEAFF